This T cell receptor (beta chain) was recovered during a study of siplizumab effects on memory and regulatory T cells. As concerns this clone: Its matching antigen is unknown.

The data were produced by immunoSEQ multiplex PCR, yet TCRdb's version contains in-frame clones alone and is incomplete. The sample holds tens of thousands of clones, over 90% seen once. Findings and limits, study-wide: The authors mapped only a minor fraction of alloreactive clones to unstimulated subsets. For mappable alloreactive CD4+ clones, the mean Treg-derived fraction was roughly 70% with siplizumab and roughly 26% in controls. The diversity of naive T cells seemed greater than that of memory cells, and their alloresponse contribution seemed major.

This TCR derives from a human donor in good health. Sample: CD8+ T cells sorted from blood.

CDR3 sequence reads: CASSPTLPQGFRDSPLHF. The CDR3 bases are TGTGCCAGCTCACCAACTCTACCGCAGGGGTTCCGTGATTCACCCCTCCACTTT. The chain employs TRBV18 and TRBJ1-6; D might be TRBD1 (6 bases). Germline V gives CDR1 KGHSH, CDR2 LQKENI. Trimming pared 2 bases from V and 8 bases from J, leaving 22 bases between. CDR3 length: 18 residues.